What follows are 26 T cell receptor beta chains derived from one specimen sequenced in a study of shared clonotypes between healthy human individuals. The table came from immunoSEQ multiplex PCR; TCRdb's copy has only in-frame clones and leaves some out. The sample carries under 1,100,000 clones, about 84% recorded once. The sequenced sample consisted of memory CD4+ T cells from PBMCs. Subset of the sample: CD45RA-negative fraction. The receptor source for this set is a man aged 18 to 35 in good health. Some clones in this sample may be carry-over from other donors' samples.

The rearrangement uses TRBV5-1 and TRBJ2-2; 10 bases match TRBD2. Trimming took 4 bases from V and 5 from J; bases not matched to a gene: 5. CDR3 length: 15 residues. Germline V gene lookup returns CDR1 SGHRS and CDR2 YFSETQ. As DNA, the CDR3 is TGCGCCAGCAGCAAGGGGACTAGCGATACCGGGGAGCTGTTTTTT. The encoded protein is CASSKGTSDTGELFF.

This chain links TRBV15 with TRBJ1-2, with a weak D call TRBD1 (6 bases). V was cut by 5 bases and J by 4 bases, with 11 bases left in between. Per the germline V gene, CDR1 is LNHNV and CDR2 is YYDKDF (reference sequence). CDR3 length: 13 residues. In DNA, the CDR3 is TGTGCCACCAGCGAGGGGGGATCCTATGGCTACACCTTC. Its translation: CATSEGGSYGYTF.

The V and J genes are TRBV27 and TRBJ2-4; D may correspond to TRBD1 or TRBD2 (6 bases each). This CDR3 comprises 18 residues. With 6 bases removed from V and 0 bases from J, the gap between germline ends came to 21 bases. CDR1 is MNHEY and CDR2 is SMNVEV in the germline V gene (reference sequence). The CDR3 coding sequence is TGTGCCAGCAGCTTTCTTATTAGGGGGGTTGGAGCCAAAAACATTCAGTACTTC. Translating gives CASSFLIRGVGAKNIQYF.

Written as DNA, the CDR3 is TGTGCCAGTAGGTGGTCTGGATGGACTGAAGCTTTCTTT. This encodes CASRWSGWTEAFF. This chain joins TRBV19 and TRBJ1-1; D uncertain. Trimming pared 6 bases from V and 5 bases from J, leaving 13 bases between. The length of the CDR3 is 13 residues. The V gene's germline CDR1 is LNHDA and CDR2 SQIVND (reference sequence).

The genes are TRBV29-1 and TRBJ2-3, with 8 bases aligning to TRBD2. The CDR3 loop spans 16 amino acids. Germline-derived CDR1 and CDR2 are SQVTM and ANQGSEA. V lost 7 bases to trimming and J lost 2 bases; unmatched junction nucleotides: 14. The CDR3 protein is CSAQPRLAGITDTQYF. The CDR3 DNA reads TGCAGCGCCCAACCCCGGCTAGCGGGTATCACAGATACGCAGTATTTT.

This chain's CDR3 is CASSEGTGRREAFF. The CDR3 DNA is TGTGCCAGCAGTGAAGGGACAGGGCGACGAGAAGCTTTCTTT. This chain connects TRBV6-1 to TRBJ1-1, with TRBD1 matching over 8 bases. Germline V gene data show CDR1 as MNHNS and CDR2 as SASEGT. V lost 1 base, J lost 8 bases, and 6 bases stayed unmatched. This CDR3 contains 14 residues.

The chain employs TRBV4-1 and TRBJ2-1; 7 nucleotides match TRBD1. CDR1 is MGHRA and CDR2 is YSYEKL in the germline V gene. This CDR3 spans 15 amino acids. J gave up 7 bases and V 1 base, and 7 bases lay outside the gene matches. The CDR3 DNA is TGCGCCAGCAGCCAAGCGAGACAGGGTAGGAATGAGCAGTTCTTC. It encodes CASSQARQGRNEQFF.

CDR3 nucleotides: TGTGCCAGCACCCTCTCCAGCGGGAGCCGGTCCGAGCAGTACTTC. This translates into CASTLSSGSRSEQYF. The chain is built from TRBV27 and TRBJ2-7; 8 positions match TRBD2. Per germline, CDR1 MNHEY and CDR2 SMNVEV (reference sequence). The CDR3 loop spans 15 amino acids. V was clipped by 7 bases and J by 6 bases; unmatched bases: 14.

This clone showed up just once. This chain links TRBV9 with TRBJ2-1; 10 bases match TRBD2. After removal of 0 bases from V and 4 bases from J, the junction contained 4 bases not matched to a gene. The CDR3 runs 16 residues. Germline CDR1 is SGDLS and CDR2 is YYNGEE. The chain's CDR3 is CASSVGTSGAYNEQFF. CDR3 DNA sequence: TGTGCCAGCAGCGTAGGAACTAGCGGGGCGTACAATGAGCAGTTCTTC.

The chain has TRBV27 and TRBJ1-5, with no clear D. The CDR3 consists of 15 residues. V was clipped by 6 bases and J by 1 base, with 13 bases between them. Germline V gene data show CDR1 as MNHEY and CDR2 as SMNVEV (reference sequence). CDR3: CASRRTDGSNQPQHF. As DNA, the CDR3 is TGTGCCAGCAGACGAACGGACGGCAGCAATCAGCCCCAGCATTTT.

The rearrangement uses TRBV19 and TRBJ2-7, with TRBD2 matching over 12 bases. This CDR3 region has 15 residues. Germline trimming cut 3 bases from V and 6 bases from J; bases unmatched to any gene: 6. Germline assignment: CDR1 LNHDA and CDR2 SQIVND (reference sequence). The CDR3 DNA reads as TGTGCCAGTAGTATTCTAGCGGGAGGGCTGGTCGAGCAGTACTTC. Encoded protein: CASSILAGGLVEQYF.

For the CDR3, the DNA is TGCGCCAGCAGTCCCCCCGACTCCGTAGGTTCAGATACGCAGTATTTT. Amino acids: CASSPPDSVGSDTQYF. The chain employs TRBV10-1 and TRBJ2-3; D is unresolved. The CDR3 length is 16 residues. Germline lookup yields CDR1 WNHNN and CDR2 SYGVQD (reference sequence). Trimming removed 5 bases at V and 4 bases at J, with 19 bases between.

The gene calls are TRBV11-2 and TRBJ2-1; the D is unclear. CDR3 length equals 17 residues. V was cut by 1 base and J by 1 base, with 14 bases left in between. In germline, CDR1 is SGHAT, CDR2 FQNNGV. In DNA form, the CDR3 reads TGTGCCAGCAGCTTAGTTCCTTCCCCGCGTTCCTACAATGAGCAGTTCTTC. Its protein is CASSLVPSPRSYNEQFF. Full variable domain (rest looked up from reference TRBV11-2 and TRBJ2-1): EAGVAQSPRYKIIEKRQSVAFWCNPISGHATLYWYQQILGQGPKLLIQFQNNGVVDDSQLPKDRFSAERLKGVDSTLKIQPAKLEDSAVYLCASSLVPSPRSYNEQFFGPGTRLTVL.

CDR3 region: CASSLGLPGNQPQHF. The DNA for the CDR3 is TGTGCCAGCAGCTTAGGTCTGCCCGGCAATCAGCCCCAGCATTTT. This chain links TRBV7-2 with TRBJ1-5; D remains unclear. The CDR3 contains 15 residues. Trimming left V 1 base short and J 2 bases short, with 9 bases between. The germline CDR1 and CDR2 sequences are SGHTA and FQGNSA.

V gene TRBV25-1 combines with J gene TRBJ2-7, with D maybe TRBD1 (5 bases). Germline CDR1 MGHDK, CDR2 SYGVNS. The CDR3 has 15 amino acids. The V end lost 2 bases, the J end lost 0 bases, and 11 bases lay between the germline ends. The CDR3 DNA is TGTGCCAGCAGTGAAATTGGGGCTCGCTCCTACGAGCAGTACTTC. This codes for CASSEIGARSYEQYF.

In regard to this clone: The same CDR3 can be traced to other DNA sequences in this sample. The V gene is TRBV5-1, the J gene TRBJ2-5; tentative D call: TRBD2 (5 bases). Germline values: CDR1 SGHRS, CDR2 YFSETQ. Trimming pared 0 bases from V and 5 bases from J, leaving 8 bases between. This CDR3 is built from 13 residues. The CDR3 sequence is CASSLAGSETQYF. Written as DNA, the CDR3 is TGCGCCAGCAGCTTGGCTGGGAGCGAGACCCAGTACTTC.

J is TRBJ2-7 and V is TRBV10-3, with 8 bases that match TRBD2. Germline trimming cut 0 bases from V and 6 bases from J; bases unmatched to any gene: 10. Germline lookup yields CDR1 ENHRY and CDR2 SYGVKD. The CDR3 spans 16 residues. DNA for the CDR3: TGTGCCATCAGTGAGTCGCTCGGGACTAGTGTCGCCGAGCAGTACTTC. Residues: CAISESLGTSVAEQYF.

In its sample, this clone was seen a few times. This rearrangement joins TRBV7-9 to TRBJ2-1; 8 nucleotides line up with TRBD2. The CDR3 consists of 14 residues. Trimming at V came to 8 bases and at J to 4 bases, leaving 7 bases not matched to a gene. Germline V gene lookup returns CDR1 SEHNR and CDR2 FQNEAQ (reference sequence). CDR3 DNA sequence: TGTGCCAGCGGCGCTACTAGCGGATACAATGAGCAGTTCTTC. Translated, it gives CASGATSGYNEQFF.

The chain is built from TRBV19 and TRBJ2-7; 8 bases align to TRBD1. V dropped 6 bases and J dropped 0; count of bases not matched to a gene: 7. Germline V lookup: CDR1 LNHDA, CDR2 SQIVND (reference sequence). The CDR3 runs 15 residues. The CDR3 protein is CASRPRTGSSYEQYF. The DNA for the CDR3 is TGTGCCAGTAGACCCCGGACAGGGAGCTCCTACGAGCAGTACTTC.

The chain employs TRBV4-1 and TRBJ1-2; TRBD1 is a possible D gene (6 bases). Trimming stripped 0 bases from V and 4 bases from J, with 12 bases between. The CDR3 has 15 amino acids. CDR1 and CDR2 (germline): MGHRA, YSYEKL. CDR3 in amino acids: CASSQEGATPYGYTF. DNA of the CDR3: TGCGCCAGCAGCCAAGAGGGGGCCACTCCCTATGGCTACACCTTC.

The CDR3 sequence: CASMRRDTIYF. Here the CDR3 DNA reads TGTGCCAGTATGCGGCGAGACACCATATATTTT. The V gene is TRBV28, the J gene TRBJ1-3; unclear D gene. Per germline, CDR1 MDHEN and CDR2 SYDVKM. The CDR3 covers 11 residues. Trimming took 9 bases from V and 8 from J, leaving 11 bases between them.

This clone was recorded a few times. The chain is built from TRBV19 and TRBJ2-6, with 7 bases identical to TRBD1. The germline V gene encodes CDR1 LNHDA and CDR2 SQIVND (reference sequence). V was pared by 6 bases and J by 2 bases, with 13 bases of the junction left unmatched. The length of the CDR3 is 18 residues. DNA of the CDR3: TGTGCCAGTAGCGGAAACAGGGGCCCGGCCCCTGGGGCCAACGTCCTGACTTTC. Its protein is CASSGNRGPAPGANVLTF.

The chain uses TRBV11-3 and TRBJ2-1; TRBD2 matches at 7 bases. The ends lost 5 bases at V and 5 bases at J; junction bases unmatched: 12. The CDR3 length is 16 residues. The V gene's germline CDR1 is SGHNT and CDR2 YENEEA. CDR3 bases: TGTGCCAGCAGCCCAGGCGGGAGTTACTTTGACAATGAGCAGTTCTTC. This encodes CASSPGGSYFDNEQFF.

This clone was detected only once. This chain connects TRBV7-2 to TRBJ1-2, with D maybe TRBD1 (6 bases). The CDR3 totals 14 residues. Trimming removed 5 bases from V and 6 bases from J, with 16 bases in between. Germline V gene sequence: CDR1 SGHTA, CDR2 FQGNSA. DNA of the CDR3: TGTGCCAGCAGCCGGGGACACCTCGCTGATGGCTACACCTTC. Encoded protein: CASSRGHLADGYTF.

The chain recombines TRBV7-9 with TRBJ2-6; tentatively, D is TRBD2 (6 bases). V lost 2 bases and J 4 bases, leaving 12 bases between the germline ends. Germline V lookup: CDR1 SEHNR, CDR2 FQNEAQ (reference sequence). The CDR3 runs 16 residues. CDR3 amino acids: CASSLRRDPGANVLTF. The CDR3 nucleotides read TGTGCCAGCAGCTTACGGAGGGACCCAGGGGCCAACGTCCTGACTTTC.

Remarks on this clone: An end of the junction differs from the germline gene, which may be a read error. The rearrangement uses TRBV7-9 and TRBJ1-3; D is possibly TRBD1 (5 bases). CDR1 is SEHNR, CDR2 FQNEAQ, per germline (reference sequence). This CDR3 has 13 amino acids. The CDR3 nucleotides are TGTGCCAGCGGCTTAGCAGGGGGAAACACCATATATTTT. It translates to CASGLAGGNTIYF.